Here is one T cell receptor beta chain with its context. No antigen is known for it. One base away there is no much larger clone; base qualities are not given. Vitiligo was considered stable when no change in lesions had been observed over the previous 6 months. To count as stable, patients also needed to show no confetti depigmentation, which is a clinical sign of active vitiligo. Any patient who had received treatment in the previous three months was excluded. PBMCs were isolated from heparinized blood by Ficoll density gradient centrifugation and were subsequently flash-frozen. This sample is part of a study of resident and recirculating memory T cells in vitiligo (dated by TCRdb to 2016 to 2019). As for the study more broadly: For TCR beta sequencing, each of a few stable vitiligo patients provided PBMCs and epidermis from shave biopsies taken at two lesional sites and two nonlesional sites. The goal of the human TCR beta sequencing was to check whether lesional vitiligo skin contained specific clones that differed from the clones found in nonlesional skin and blood. Right before genomic DNA was extracted using the Qiagen DNeasy Blood & Tissue Kit, the samples were homogenized with no cell sorting step. Beyond this particular receptor, the publication reports: By overlap and correlation analysis, no significant repertoire overlap was shown between biopsies, even within a single patient, except for each lesion compared with itself. Mechanistic studies in the future are needed to assess how much the detected T cell clones and the human Trm pools versus Tcm pools each contribute. Clonality was not the same from one vitiligo lesion to another, and no unique dominant TCR clone turned up. TCR sequences were not found to be conserved across biopsy sites or patients, suggesting that different lesions are infiltrated by different T cell clones, a pattern described as private specificity.

TCR beta chains were amplified from genomic DNA with the immunoSEQ hsTCRB kit. TCR beta libraries were sequenced on an Illumina MiSeq instrument by the immunoSEQ service. The original methods were these. Analysis of the repertoire data was performed with the immunoSEQ Analyzer. Sourced from immuneACCESS, this table was stored by TCRdb with only in-frame sequences that have V and J called. A share of the clones is absent; for the studies checked, an unresolved V gene accounts for under half, and the remainder has no known explanation. The V and J calls and clone size were taken over from that table, and D and trimming were inferred from the DNA. This sample holds tens of thousands of clones; about 92% were observed only once. Clones ranked in the top ten supply more than 4.5% of the sample. Trimmed from V: 3 bases; trimmed from J: 6 bases; junction bases lacking a gene match: 8. Including the terminal cysteine and phenylalanine, the CDR3 comprises 15 residues. Only the CDR3 part of the read is kept: 45 bases, read in frame from the first base. The germline V gene (reference sequence) gives CDR1 as SEHNR and CDR2 as FQNEAQ.

The sequenced sample was blood. The chain is made from TRBV7-9 and TRBJ2-1; TRBD2 agrees with 7 junctional bases. This receptor was obtained from a male donor with vitiligo. The sequenced DNA is TGTGCCAGCAGCTTCGGGGGAGGGCCGGGCAATGAGCAGTTCTTC. It specifies CASSFGGGPGNEQFF.